This T cell receptor (beta chain) emerged from a study of T cells in Graves' hyperthyroidism and ophthalmopathy. Points from the study as a whole: By a 13 V-J model, ophthalmopathy was set apart from stable hyperthyroidism. In the blood, most expanded thyroid clonotypes above 0.001 appeared as well.

Many counts were recorded for this clonotype. The antigen remains undetermined. V shed 5 bases and J shed 4 bases, with 14 bases lying between them. The CDR3 extends over 14 amino acids. CDR1 and CDR2 (germline): SQVTM, ANQGSEA. Amplified TCR beta CDR3 regions derived from RNA transcripts. A set of HTBI primers served as the primers for a first-round RT-PCR of the TCR CDR3. TCRdb analysed the multiplex PCR reads with MiXCR anew, one entry per CDR3 protein. The repertoire includes more than 500,000 distinct CDR3 sequences, 35% to 50% of them detected once, and around 47% sits in the top ten. V and J are TRBV29-1 and TRBJ2-2, with D perhaps matching TRBD1 (6 bases). This clonotype was obtained from an adult woman with Graves' disease, either hyperthyroidism or ophthalmopathy (not recorded which). Source material: peripheral blood or thyroid tissue (not recorded which). The CDR3 DNA follows: TGCAGCGTTTACCTCAGGGGTACCACCGGGGAGCTGTTTTTT. Its translation is CSVYLRGTTGELFF.